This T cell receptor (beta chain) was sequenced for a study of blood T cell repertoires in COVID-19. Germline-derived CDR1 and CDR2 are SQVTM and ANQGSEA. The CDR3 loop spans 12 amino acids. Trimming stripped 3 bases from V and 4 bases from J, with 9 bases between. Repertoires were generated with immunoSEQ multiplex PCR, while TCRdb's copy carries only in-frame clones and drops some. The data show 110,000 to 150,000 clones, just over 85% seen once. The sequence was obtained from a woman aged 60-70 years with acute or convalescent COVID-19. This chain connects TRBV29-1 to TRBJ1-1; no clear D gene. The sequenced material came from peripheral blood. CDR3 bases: TGCAGCGTTGACCTGGGCCCCACTGAAGCTTTCTTT. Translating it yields CSVDLGPTEAFF. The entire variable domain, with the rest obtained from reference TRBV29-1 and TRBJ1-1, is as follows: SAVISQKPSRDICQRGTSLTIQCQVDSQVTMMFWYRQQPGQSLTLIATANQGSEATYESGFVIDKFPISRPNLTFSTLTVSNMSPEDSSIYLCSVDLGPTEAFFGQGTRLTVV.